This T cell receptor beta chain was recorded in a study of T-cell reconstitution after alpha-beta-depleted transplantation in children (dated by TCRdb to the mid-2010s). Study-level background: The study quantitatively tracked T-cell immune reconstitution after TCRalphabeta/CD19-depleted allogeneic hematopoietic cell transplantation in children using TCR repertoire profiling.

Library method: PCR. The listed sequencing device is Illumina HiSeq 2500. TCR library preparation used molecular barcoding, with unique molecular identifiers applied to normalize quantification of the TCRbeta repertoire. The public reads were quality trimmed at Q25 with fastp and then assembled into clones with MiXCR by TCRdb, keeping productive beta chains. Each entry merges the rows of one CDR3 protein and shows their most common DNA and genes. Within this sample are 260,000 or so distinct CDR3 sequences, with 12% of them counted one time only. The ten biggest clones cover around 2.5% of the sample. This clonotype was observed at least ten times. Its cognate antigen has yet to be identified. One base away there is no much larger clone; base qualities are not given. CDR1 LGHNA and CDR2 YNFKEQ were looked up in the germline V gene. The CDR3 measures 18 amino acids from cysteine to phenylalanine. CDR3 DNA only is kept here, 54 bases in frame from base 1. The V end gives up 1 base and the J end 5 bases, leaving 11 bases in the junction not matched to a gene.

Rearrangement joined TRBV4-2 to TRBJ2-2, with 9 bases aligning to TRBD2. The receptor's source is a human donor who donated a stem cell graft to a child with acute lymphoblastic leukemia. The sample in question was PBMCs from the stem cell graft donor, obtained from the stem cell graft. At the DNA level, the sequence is TGTGCCAGCAGCCAAGCCCCGCTTAGCGGGGGCCGGACCGGGGAGCTGTTTTTT. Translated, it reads CASSQAPLSGGRTGELFF.